The rows below give T cell receptor beta chains drawn from one sample of a study of cytomegalovirus exposure and HLA in healthy donors. Assay used: immunoSEQ multiplex PCR; TCRdb lists only in-frame clones, some missing. This table holds under 200,000 clones, around 84% found once. Sequenced material: PBMCs. The receptor source for this set is a man aged 18 to 29 in good health and CMV-seronegative. CDR3s include the opening cysteine and the closing phenylalanine or tryptophan. D genes are given only for firm matches. Part of the rows lack a size; the others show once, few, many or a class for expanded clones.

j_call d_call clone_size v_call cdr3_nt cdr3_aa
TRBJ2-7 - - TRBV5-6 TGTGCCAGCAGCTTAATCGACAGCTCCTACGAGCAGTACTTC CASSLIDSSYEQYF
TRBJ2-3 TRBD2 - TRBV5-1 TGCGCCAGCAGCTTGGCCGTAGGGGCTAGCGGGAGGGGTACGCAGTATTTT CASSLAVGASGRGTQYF
TRBJ2-3 TRBD1 - TRBV13 TGTGCCAGCAGCTTGAAAGACAGGGTTGGCACAGATACGCAGTATTTT CASSLKDRVGTDTQYF
TRBJ2-3 - - TRBV11-2 TGTGCCAGCAGCTTTGGCGGTAACAGGGCCACAGATACGCAGTATTTT CASSFGGNRATDTQYF
TRBJ2-1 TRBD1 - TRBV5-1 TGCGCCAGTAATGCCGGGACAGGGGCCTACAATGAGCAGTTCTTC CASNAGTGAYNEQFF
TRBJ2-7 TRBD2 - TRBV5-1 TGCGCCAGCAGCGGGGGACTAGCGCCCTCCTCCTACGAGCAGTACTTC CASSGGLAPSSYEQYF
TRBJ2-4 - - TRBV6-6 TGTGCCAGCAGCCTCCGGGAGGGGGCAACCAAAAACATTCAGTACTTC CASSLREGATKNIQYF
TRBJ2-7 TRBD1 once TRBV4-3 TGCGCCAGCAGCCAAGATTTAGGGACAGGGGGCAACGAGCAGTACTTC CASSQDLGTGGNEQYF
TRBJ2-7 TRBD1 - TRBV6-1 TGTGCCAGCAGTTGGGGACAGGTCTACGAGCAGTACTTC CASSWGQVYEQYF
TRBJ1-4 - - TRBV6-5 TGTGCCAGCAGCAGAGACAGGACTAATGAAAAACTGTTTTTT CASSRDRTNEKLFF
TRBJ1-2 - - TRBV6-1 TGTGCCAGCAGTGGTCAGGGCCCTCGGAGCTACACCTTC CASSGQGPRSYTF
TRBJ2-5 TRBD2 - TRBV2 TGTGCCAGCAGTCTCGGGGGGGGTATTCCGGGGACCCAGTACTTC CASSLGGGIPGTQYF
TRBJ2-1 TRBD1 - TRBV15 TGTGCCACCAGCAGACGAGGGGGCATCTACAATGAGCAGTTCTTC CATSRRGGIYNEQFF
TRBJ1-2 - - TRBV6-5 TGTGCCAGCAAAGAGACCCCCGGGTATGGCTACACCTTC CASKETPGYGYTF
TRBJ2-5 TRBD1 - TRBV4-1 TGCGCCAGCAGCCTTCAAGGACAGGGTTCGGCGACCCAGTACTTC CASSLQGQGSATQYF
TRBJ2-1 - once TRBV12-5 TGTGCTAGTGGCCCCCTCAGGTTTGGGTCACATGAGCAGTTCTTC CASGPLRFGSHEQFF
TRBJ1-6 - once TRBV5-4 TGTGCCAGCAGCTTGGACGGCGGTGATTCACCCCTCCACTTT CASSLDGGDSPLHF
TRBJ1-1 - - TRBV10-2 TGCGCCAGCAGTGAGCGGAGAATGAACACTGAAGCTTTCTTT CASSERRMNTEAFF
TRBJ1-2 TRBD1 - TRBV5-6 TGTGCCAGCAGCTTGGAGCAGGGGGCCGTTTCAGTTTATGGCTACACCTTC CASSLEQGAVSVYGYTF
TRBJ2-2 TRBD1 - TRBV7-9 TGTGCCAGCAGCTCACAGGGGCCGTACACCGGGGAGCTGTTTTTT CASSSQGPYTGELFF
TRBJ1-1 TRBD1 - TRBV15 TGTGCCACCAGCAGATTTCCAAAGGGCGACAGGGGGGTTTGGACTGAAGCTTTCTTT CATSRFPKGDRGVWTEAFF
TRBJ2-5 TRBD2 - TRBV28 TGTGCCAGTCAGGTCCCCCCGGGACTAGCGGGCCAAGAGACCCAGTACTTC CASQVPPGLAGQETQYF
TRBJ2-1 TRBD2 - TRBV11-2 TGTGCCAGCAGCCGACTAAGCGGGGGGGCTGATGAGCAGTTCTTC CASSRLSGGADEQFF
TRBJ1-2 - - TRBV15 TGTGCCACCAGTGGCGGCAGGGTTAACTATGGCTACACCTTC CATSGGRVNYGYTF
TRBJ2-7 TRBD2 few TRBV10-3 TGTGCCACCACCACTAGCGGGATTCGCGAGCAGTACTTC CATTTSGIREQYF
TRBJ2-7 TRBD1 - TRBV7-6 TGTGCCAGCAGCTTACAGACAGGGGTAGGGGAGCAGTACTTC CASSLQTGVGEQYF
TRBJ2-2 - - TRBV9 TGTGCCAGTCGGCTGGAGGGGACCTCCGGGGAGCTGTTTTTT CASRLEGTSGELFF
TRBJ2-7 - once TRBV6-1 TGTGCCAGCAGTGAAGCTTGGGCGCGGGACGAGCAGTACTTC CASSEAWARDEQYF
TRBJ1-6 TRBD1 - TRBV7-6 TGTGCCAGTAGACAGGGAGAGAGCTCCTATAATTCACCCCTCCACTTT CASRQGESSYNSPLHF